These 14 T cell receptor beta chains came from one sample sequenced in a study of T cell responses to AZD1222 COVID-19 vaccine. TCRdb's copy holds only in-frame clones and misses some; the assay was immunoSEQ multiplex PCR. The table has some 96,000 clones, 88% seen once; the top ten hold 1.8%. This specimen was peripheral blood, taken on day 0 of AZD1222 vaccination. These receptors all come from an adult in good health.

The rearrangement links TRBV11-2 to TRBJ1-3; D uncertain. Between the trimmed V and J ends, which lost 5 bases and 0 bases, there was a span of 8 bases. The CDR3 runs 14 residues. Germline V gene sequence: CDR1 SGHAT, CDR2 FQNNGV. This chain's CDR3 is CASSPLSSGNTIYF. As DNA, the CDR3 is TGTGCCAGCAGCCCCCTGTCCTCTGGAAACACCATATATTTT.

The V and J genes are TRBV16 and TRBJ1-1, with D uncertain. From germline, CDR1 is KGHSY and CDR2 FQNENV. The CDR3 runs 19 residues. V dropped 4 bases and J dropped 1 base, with 25 bases sitting between them. CDR3 region: CASSPYPRSGGRENTEAFF. The CDR3 nucleotides are TGTGCCAGCAGCCCCTATCCTCGCTCGGGAGGTAGGGAGAACACTGAAGCTTTCTTT.

This chain uses TRBV2 with TRBJ1-5, with TRBD1 matching over 8 bases. Germline V lookup: CDR1 SNHLY, CDR2 FYNNEI. The CDR3 spans 18 residues. V lost 0 bases to trimming and J lost 5 bases; unmatched junction nucleotides: 12. The CDR3 DNA is TGTGCCAGCAGTGAAGCGAAGAGTACAACAGGGGGGTATCAGCCCCAGCATTTT. This encodes CASSEAKSTTGGYQPQHF.

This chain links TRBV27 with TRBJ2-1, with D unresolved. CDR3 length: 14 residues. Trimming took 4 bases from V and 5 from J, leaving 12 bases between them. Germline values: CDR1 MNHEY, CDR2 SMNVEV (reference sequence). The CDR3 DNA reads as TGTGCCAGCAGTTATTCCGGAAGGAACAATGAGCAGTTCTTC. It yields the protein CASSYSGRNNEQFF.

CDR3 protein: CAWRSAGSHGEQFF. In nucleotides, the CDR3 is TGTGCCTGGAGATCGGCGGGGTCCCATGGTGAGCAGTTCTTC. The chain recombines TRBV30 with TRBJ2-1; the D gene is possibly TRBD2 (6 bases). The CDR3 is 14 residues long. V dropped 3 bases and J dropped 9 bases, with 18 bases sitting between them. From germline, CDR1 is GTSNPN and CDR2 SVGIG (reference sequence). The complete variable domain, with remaining parts taken from reference TRBV30 and TRBJ2-1, reads SQTIHQWPATLVQPVGSPLSLECTVEGTSNPNLYWYRQAAGRGLQLLFYSVGIGQISSEVPQNLSASRPQDRQFILSSKKLLLSDSGFYLCAWRSAGSHGEQFFGPGTRLTVL.

This clone was counted only a few times. The CDR3 loop is CASSPANTIYF. DNA of the CDR3: TGTGCCAGCAGCCCAGCTAACACCATATATTTT. The rearrangement joins TRBV6-2 or TRBV6-3 to TRBJ1-3; no clear D gene. This CDR3 has 11 amino acids. Germline CDR1 and CDR2: MNHEY and SVGEGT. V dropped 6 bases and J dropped 7 bases, with 7 bases sitting between them.

The rearrangement uses TRBV9 and TRBJ2-7; the D gene is possibly TRBD1 (5 bases). Germline loops: CDR1 SGDLS, CDR2 YYNGEE. The CDR3 totals 15 residues. Between the trimmed V and J ends, which lost 0 bases and 2 bases, there was a span of 12 bases. CDR3 coding DNA: TGTGCCAGCAGCGTAGCGGCGACAGTCCCCTACGAGCAGTACTTC. It is translated as CASSVAATVPYEQYF.

The chain couples TRBV6-5 to TRBJ2-3; perhaps TRBD2 as D (6 bases). The germline CDR1 and CDR2 sequences are MNHEY and SVGAGI. This CDR3 spans 13 amino acids. V lost 5 bases to trimming and J lost 2 bases, with 8 bases between them. CDR3 region: CASSRDFTDTQYF. The CDR3 coding sequence is TGTGCCAGCAGTCGGGACTTCACAGATACGCAGTATTTT.

This clone was counted between two and nine times. CDR3 nucleotide sequence: TGTGCCAGCAGCTTAGTTTCTGGGAACAATCAGCCCCAGCATTTT. It is translated as CASSLVSGNNQPQHF. The chain employs TRBV7-2 and TRBJ1-5, with D uncertain. CDR3 length equals 15 residues. V was clipped by 1 base and J by 3 bases, with 10 bases between them. Germline loops: CDR1 SGHTA, CDR2 FQGNSA.

The V call is TRBV12-3 or TRBV12-4, the J call TRBJ1-5, with D tentatively TRBD1 (5 bases). V dropped 7 bases and J dropped 5 bases, with 9 bases sitting between them. CDR3 size: 12 residues. CDR3: CASTGGDQPQHF. Written as DNA, the CDR3 is TGTGCCAGCACTGGAGGGGATCAGCCCCAGCATTTT.

V and J are TRBV5-1 and TRBJ2-7; D is perhaps TRBD1 or TRBD2 (5 bases each). The CDR3 spans 15 residues. Germline CDR1 reads SGHRS; CDR2 reads YFSETQ. Deletions cut 4 bases from V and 2 bases from J, with 16 bases between. The CDR3 coding sequence is TGCGCCAGCAGCCAATCCGGGACGCCGACCTACGAGCAGTACTTC. Its protein is CASSQSGTPTYEQYF.

This sequence joins TRBV4-3 and TRBJ2-1; TRBD1 matches at 10 bases. Germline V CDR1 and CDR2: LGHNA, YSLEER. V lost 1 base to trimming and J lost 10 bases; unmatched junction nucleotides: 13. The CDR3 consists of 17 residues. Here the CDR3 DNA reads TGCGCCAGCAGCCAAGCCCTGGGCGGGACAGGGGATGAGGAGCAGTTCTTC. Encoded protein: CASSQALGGTGDEEQFF.

The genes are TRBV24-1 and TRBJ2-3; D is perhaps TRBD2 (5 bases). The CDR3 spans 17 residues. V was pared by 1 base and J by 0 bases, with 13 bases between. CDR1 KGHDR and CDR2 SFDVKD come from the germline V gene. CDR3 amino acids: CATSDFGSAPSTDTQYF. The CDR3, as DNA: TGTGCCACCAGTGATTTTGGTAGCGCCCCGAGCACAGATACGCAGTATTTT.

This chain joins TRBV5-1 and TRBJ2-3; TRBD2 matches at 9 bases. Trimming took 3 bases from V and 6 from J; bases not matched to a gene: 17. The CDR3 runs to 18 residues. Germline V CDR1 and CDR2: SGHRS, YFSETQ. CDR3 sequence reads: CASSSHPGLAGGADTQYF. Here the CDR3 DNA reads TGCGCCAGCAGCTCCCACCCGGGACTAGCCGGAGGAGCTGATACGCAGTATTTT.